What follows are 3 T cell receptor beta chains derived from one specimen sequenced in a study of T cell clonality in common variable immunodeficiency. Clones were sequenced by immunoSEQ multiplex PCR, and TCRdb holds only the in-frame ones, with some missing. The sample was found to contain 50,000 to 55,000 clones, and every one recurs. Sequences were obtained from peripheral blood mononuclear cells. These receptors originate from a person aged 18 to 75 in good health.

The sample holds a few counts of this clone. Sequencing ends 3 residues short of the CDR3 end; the germline J gene provides the rest. The chain has TRBV18 and TRBJ2-5; the D gene is possibly TRBD2 (6 bases). Germline V lookup: CDR1 KGHSH, CDR2 LQKENI. V lost 4 bases and J lost 5, with 11 bases in between. The CDR3 covers 13 residues. The sequenced CDR3 bases are TGTGCCAGCTCACTCGGGACTGGGGAGACC. Its translation: CASSLGTGET. The whole CDR3 protein is CASSLGTGETQYF.

A few counts support this clone. The CDR3 is cut off 3 residues early in the read; its end comes from the germline J gene. The rearrangement links TRBV7-9 to TRBJ2-4, with a possible D match to TRBD1 (6 bases). Germline V CDR1 and CDR2: SEHNR, FQNEAQ (reference sequence). The CDR3 loop spans 14 amino acids. CDR3 DNA, as far as it was read: TGTGCCAGCAGCTTAGACAGGGCCCCCTATGGT. Protein sequence: CASSLDRAPYG. Given in full, the CDR3 is CASSLDRAPYGQYF. Drawing the rest from reference TRBV7-9 and TRBJ2-4, the complete variable domain is DTGVSQNPRHKITKRGQNVTFRCDPISEHNRLYWYRQTLGQGPEFLTYFQNEAQLEKSRLLSDRFSAERPKGSFSTLEIQRTEQGDSAMYLCASSLDRAPYGQYFGAGTRLSVL.

This clone was counted many times. The read finishes 3 residues shy of the CDR3 end, and the germline J gene is used to complete it. This chain uses TRBV13 with TRBJ2-1, with 10 bases matching TRBD1. CDR1 PRHDT and CDR2 FYEKMQ come from the germline V gene (reference sequence). The CDR3 spans 15 residues. V lost 10 bases and J lost 6; bases outside the gene matches: 12. The CDR3 here is CATGTRDRGGNEQFF. CDR3 DNA (partial): TGTGCCACTGGAACCCGGGACAGGGGAGGCAATGAG. Full variable domain (missing parts from reference TRBV13 and TRBJ2-1): AAGVIQSPRHLIKEKRETATLKCYPIPRHDTVYWYQQGPGQDPQFLISFYEKMQSDKGSIPDRFSAQQFSDYHSELNMSSLELGDSALYFCATGTRDRGGNEQFFGPGTRLTVL.